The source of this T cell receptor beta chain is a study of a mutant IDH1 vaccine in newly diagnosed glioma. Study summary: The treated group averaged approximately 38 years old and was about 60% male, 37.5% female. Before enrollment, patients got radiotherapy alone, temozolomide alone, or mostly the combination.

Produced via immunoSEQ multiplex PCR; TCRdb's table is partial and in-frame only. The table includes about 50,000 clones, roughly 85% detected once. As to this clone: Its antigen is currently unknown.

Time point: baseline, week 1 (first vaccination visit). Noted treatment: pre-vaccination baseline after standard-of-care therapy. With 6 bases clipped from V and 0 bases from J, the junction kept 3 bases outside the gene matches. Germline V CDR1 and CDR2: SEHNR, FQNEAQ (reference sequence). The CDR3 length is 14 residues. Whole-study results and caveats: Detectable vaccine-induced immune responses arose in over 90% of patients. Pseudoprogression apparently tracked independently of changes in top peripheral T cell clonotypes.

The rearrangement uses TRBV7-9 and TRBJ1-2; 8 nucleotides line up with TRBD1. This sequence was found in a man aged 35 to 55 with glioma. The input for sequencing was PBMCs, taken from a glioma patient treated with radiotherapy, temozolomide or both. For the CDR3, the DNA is TGTGCCAGCAGTCGGGACAGGCCTAACTATGGCTACACCTTC. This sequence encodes CASSRDRPNYGYTF.